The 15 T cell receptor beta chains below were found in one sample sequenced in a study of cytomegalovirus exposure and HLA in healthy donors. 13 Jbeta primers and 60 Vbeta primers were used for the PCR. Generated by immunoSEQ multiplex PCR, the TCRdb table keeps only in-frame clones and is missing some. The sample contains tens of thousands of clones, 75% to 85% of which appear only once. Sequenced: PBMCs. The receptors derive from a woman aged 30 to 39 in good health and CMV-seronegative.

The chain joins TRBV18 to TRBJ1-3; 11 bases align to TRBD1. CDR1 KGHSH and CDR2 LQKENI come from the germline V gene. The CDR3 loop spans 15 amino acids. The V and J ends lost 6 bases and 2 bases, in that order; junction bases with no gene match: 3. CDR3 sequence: CASSADRGPGNTIYF. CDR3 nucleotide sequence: TGTGCCAGCTCGGCGGACAGGGGGCCTGGAAACACCATATATTTT.

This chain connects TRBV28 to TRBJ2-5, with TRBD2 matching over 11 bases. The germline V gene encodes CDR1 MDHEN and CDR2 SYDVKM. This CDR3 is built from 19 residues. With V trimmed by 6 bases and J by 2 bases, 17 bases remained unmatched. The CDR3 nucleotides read TGTGCCAGCAGCTCCTCGTGGGCGACTAGCGGGAAGCTTCAAGAGACCCAGTACTTC. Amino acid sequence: CASSSSWATSGKLQETQYF.

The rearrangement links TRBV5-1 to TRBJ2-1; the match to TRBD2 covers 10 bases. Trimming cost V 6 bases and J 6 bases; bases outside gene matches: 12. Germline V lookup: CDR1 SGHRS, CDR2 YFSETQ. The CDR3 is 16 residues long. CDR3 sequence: CASTSLAGVGANEQFF. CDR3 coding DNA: TGCGCCAGCACGTCCCTAGCGGGAGTAGGGGCCAATGAGCAGTTCTTC.

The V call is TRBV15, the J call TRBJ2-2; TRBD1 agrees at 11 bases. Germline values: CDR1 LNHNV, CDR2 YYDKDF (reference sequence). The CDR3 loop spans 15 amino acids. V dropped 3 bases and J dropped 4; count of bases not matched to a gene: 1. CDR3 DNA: TGTGCCACCAGCAGGGACAGGGGGCCCACCGGGGAGCTGTTTTTT. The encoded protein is CATSRDRGPTGELFF.

The CDR3 DNA is TGCGCCAGCAGCCAGACAGGTAACCCCTACGAGCAGTACTTC. Translated: CASSQTGNPYEQYF. The rearrangement uses TRBV5-1 and TRBJ2-7; tentatively, D is TRBD1 (6 bases). Trimming removed 4 bases from V and 2 bases from J, with 13 bases in between. Germline lookup yields CDR1 SGHRS and CDR2 YFSETQ. The CDR3 runs 14 residues.

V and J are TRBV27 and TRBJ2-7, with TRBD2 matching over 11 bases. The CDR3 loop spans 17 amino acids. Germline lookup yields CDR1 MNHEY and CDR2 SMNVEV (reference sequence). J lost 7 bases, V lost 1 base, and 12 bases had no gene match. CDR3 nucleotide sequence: TGTGCCAGCAGTTTATTCGGCCTAGCGGGAGGAGCTATGGAGCAGTACTTC. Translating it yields CASSLFGLAGGAMEQYF.

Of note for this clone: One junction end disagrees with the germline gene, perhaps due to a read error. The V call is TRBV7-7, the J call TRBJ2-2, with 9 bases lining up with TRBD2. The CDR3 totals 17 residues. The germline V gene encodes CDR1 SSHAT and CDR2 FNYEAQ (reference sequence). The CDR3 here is CASSLGVIAGVTGELFF. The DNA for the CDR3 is TGTGCTAGCAGCTTAGGCGTGATAGCGGGAGTCACCGGGGAGCTGTTTTTT.

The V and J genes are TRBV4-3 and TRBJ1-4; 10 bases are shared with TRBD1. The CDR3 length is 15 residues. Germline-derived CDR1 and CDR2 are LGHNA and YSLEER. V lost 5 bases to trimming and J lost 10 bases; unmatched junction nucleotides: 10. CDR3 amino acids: CASSSSGQGHGKLFF. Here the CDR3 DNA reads TGCGCCAGCAGCTCCTCGGGACAGGGGCACGGAAAACTGTTTTTT.

The CDR3 coding sequence is TGTGCCAGCAGTGACGTGGGCGGGAGGGCCAGAGATGAGCAGTTCTTC. This sequence encodes CASSDVGGRARDEQFF. This chain connects TRBV6-4 to TRBJ2-1; 9 bases map to TRBD2. Per the germline V gene, CDR1 is MRHNA and CDR2 is SNTAGT. There are 16 residues in the CDR3. V dropped 2 bases and J dropped 8; count of bases not matched to a gene: 10.

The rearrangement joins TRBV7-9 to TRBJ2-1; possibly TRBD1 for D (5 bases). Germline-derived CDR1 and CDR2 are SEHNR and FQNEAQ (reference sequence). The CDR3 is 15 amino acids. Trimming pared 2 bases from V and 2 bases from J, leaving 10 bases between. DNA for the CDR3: TGTGCCAGCAGCTTACAGGGCCCACCCTACAATGAGCAGTTCTTC. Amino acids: CASSLQGPPYNEQFF.

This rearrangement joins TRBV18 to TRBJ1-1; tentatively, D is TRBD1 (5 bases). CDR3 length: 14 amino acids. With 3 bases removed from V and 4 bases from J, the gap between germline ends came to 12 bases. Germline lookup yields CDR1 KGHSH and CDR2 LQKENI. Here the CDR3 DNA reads TGTGCCAGCTCACCCGCCCCCGGGGGCACTGAAGCTTTCTTT. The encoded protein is CASSPAPGGTEAFF.

CDR3 protein: CASSLLSGIVNTEAFF. CDR3 nucleotide sequence: TGTGCCAGCAGTTTATTGTCAGGGATAGTGAACACTGAAGCTTTCTTT. The chain recombines TRBV28 with TRBJ1-1, with D perhaps matching TRBD1 (5 bases). The CDR3 length is 16 residues. Germline lookup yields CDR1 MDHEN and CDR2 SYDVKM. V dropped 1 base and J dropped 0 bases, with 12 bases sitting between them.

The CDR3 DNA reads as TGTGCCAGCAGCTCCGGTAATGAGCAGTTCTTC. It translates to CASSSGNEQFF. The chain uses TRBV7-9 and TRBJ2-1; D not certain. Between the trimmed V and J ends, which lost 4 bases and 7 bases, there was a span of 5 bases. Germline loops: CDR1 SEHNR, CDR2 FQNEAQ (reference sequence). This CDR3 region has 11 residues. The full variable domain, in which reference TRBV7-9 and TRBJ2-1 provide the parts outside the CDR3, is DTGVSQNPRHKITKRGQNVTFRCDPISEHNRLYWYRQTLGQGPEFLTYFQNEAQLEKSRLLSDRFSAERPKGSFSTLEIQRTEQGDSAMYLCASSSGNEQFFGPGTRLTVL.

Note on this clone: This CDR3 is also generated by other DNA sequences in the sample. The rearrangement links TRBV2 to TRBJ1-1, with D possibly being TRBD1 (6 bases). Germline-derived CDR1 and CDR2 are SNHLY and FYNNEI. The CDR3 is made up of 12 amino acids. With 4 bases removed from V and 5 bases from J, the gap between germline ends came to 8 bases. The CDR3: CASSVQGTEAFF. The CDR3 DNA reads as TGTGCCAGCAGTGTACAGGGAACTGAAGCTTTCTTT.

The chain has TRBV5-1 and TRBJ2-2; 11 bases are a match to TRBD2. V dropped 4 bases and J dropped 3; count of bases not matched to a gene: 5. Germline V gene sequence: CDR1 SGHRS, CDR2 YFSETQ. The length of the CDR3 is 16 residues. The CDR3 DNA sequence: TGCGCCAGCAGCAAGGAGGGACTAGCGGACACCGGGGAGCTGTTTTTT. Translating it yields CASSKEGLADTGELFF.